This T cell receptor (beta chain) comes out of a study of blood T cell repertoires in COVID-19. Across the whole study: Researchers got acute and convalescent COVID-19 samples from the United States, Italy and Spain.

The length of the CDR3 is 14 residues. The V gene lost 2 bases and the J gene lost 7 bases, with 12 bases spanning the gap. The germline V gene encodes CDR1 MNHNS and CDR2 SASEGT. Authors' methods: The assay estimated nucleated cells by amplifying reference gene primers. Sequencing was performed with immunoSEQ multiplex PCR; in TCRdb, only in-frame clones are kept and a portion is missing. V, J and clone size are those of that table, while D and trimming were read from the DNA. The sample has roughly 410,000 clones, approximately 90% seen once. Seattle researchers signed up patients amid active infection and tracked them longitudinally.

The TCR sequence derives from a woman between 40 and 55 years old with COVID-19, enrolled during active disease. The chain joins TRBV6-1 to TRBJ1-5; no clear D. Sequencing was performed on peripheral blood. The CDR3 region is CASSEHSSTQPQHF. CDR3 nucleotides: TGTGCCAGCAGTGAACATTCTAGTACGCAGCCCCAGCATTTT.